In its sample, the clone carrying this T cell receptor beta chain was seen many times. Its antigen is undetermined. The read is 3 residues too short to cover the CDR3 end, so that end is filled in from the germline J gene. Generated by immunoSEQ multiplex PCR, the TCRdb table keeps only in-frame clones and is missing some. The table lists about 18,000 clones, with no singletons. The sample is drawn from a study of T cell clonality in common variable immunodeficiency. Most patients and controls had Caucasian heritage. Germline V gene lookup returns CDR1 KGHSY and CDR2 FQNENV. V lost 3 bases, J lost 2 bases, and 3 bases stayed unmatched. The CDR3 runs 16 residues. Findings and limits, study-wide: Fewer deletions and N-nucleotide insertions were reportedly seen in common variable immunodeficiency TCR beta sequences.

The genes are TRBV16 and TRBJ2-7, with 14 nucleotides matching TRBD2. This clonotype originated in a human donor with common variable immunodeficiency. The sample comprised peripheral blood mononuclear cells. The covered CDR3 bases are TGTGCCAGCAGCCAGTCGGGACTAGCGGGAGCCTACGAG. It specifies CASSQSGLAGAYE. The full CDR3 protein is CASSQSGLAGAYEQYF.